The 2 T cell receptor beta chains in this list originate from one sample, sequenced in a study of blood T cells in healthy people across ages. A second PCR of about 6 to 12 cycles used a sample-barcoded 5' primer and a J-beta primer mix. TCRdb reanalysed the 5' RACE reads using MiXCR and keeps one entry per CDR3 protein. The sample consists of 1.2 million to 1.5 million distinct CDR3 sequences, roughly 45% of them appearing once. Sequencing input: blood. These receptors were obtained from a young woman in good health.

The chain is built from TRBV13 and TRBJ2-5, with no clear D. The CDR3 length is 13 residues. Germline-derived CDR1 and CDR2 are PRHDT and FYEKMQ (reference sequence). V was cut by 1 base and J by 11 bases, with 14 bases left in between. The CDR3 region has the DNA TGTGCCAGCAGCTTAGTTAGCTCTGATGAGCAGTACTTC. This codes for CASSLVSSDEQYF.

The rearrangement links TRBV28 to TRBJ1-2; D perhaps matches TRBD1 (6 bases). Germline V gives CDR1 MDHEN, CDR2 SYDVKM. The CDR3 covers 14 residues. Deletions cut 2 bases from V and 4 bases from J, with 11 bases between. CDR3 DNA: TGTGCCAGCAGTTTACGGGGGCCCTTCTATGGCTACACCTTC. This translates into CASSLRGPFYGYTF.